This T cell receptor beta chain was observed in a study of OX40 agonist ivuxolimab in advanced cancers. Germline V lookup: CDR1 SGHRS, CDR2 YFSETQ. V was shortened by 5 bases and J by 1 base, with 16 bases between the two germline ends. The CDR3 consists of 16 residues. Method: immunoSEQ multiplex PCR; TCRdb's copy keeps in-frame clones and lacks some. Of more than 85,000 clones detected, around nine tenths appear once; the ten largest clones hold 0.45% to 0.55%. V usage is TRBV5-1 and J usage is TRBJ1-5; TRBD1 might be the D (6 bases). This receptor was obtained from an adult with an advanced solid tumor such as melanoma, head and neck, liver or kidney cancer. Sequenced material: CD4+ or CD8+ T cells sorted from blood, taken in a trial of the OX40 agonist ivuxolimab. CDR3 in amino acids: CASRRSPGASNQPQHF. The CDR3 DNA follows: TGCGCCAGCAGACGATCTCCAGGGGCGAGCAATCAGCCCCAGCATTTT.